In this sample, the clone carrying this T cell receptor (beta chain) turned up many times. Its antigen is currently unknown. This specimen belongs to a study of CD8 T cells in ankylosing spondylitis. Whole-study results and caveats: Disease-linked clones reportedly showed significant enrichment in matched ankylosing spondylitis synovial fluid. Reactive arthritis synovial fluid and blood previously showed some of these motif variants. The study identified a TCR beta motif of several highly homologous variants that appeared characteristic of ankylosing spondylitis blood.

5'-RACE, quantitative and with molecular barcodes, yielded the TCR beta libraries. TCRdb processed the 5' RACE reads anew with MiXCR; each CDR3 protein has one entry. The profile shows around 430,000 distinct CDR3 sequences, approximately 17% of them singletons. The CDR3 loop spans 11 amino acids. The V gene's germline CDR1 is SQVTM and CDR2 ANQGSEA. Between the trimmed V and J ends, which lost 7 bases and 5 bases, there was a span of 12 bases. The sequencing sample was made of blood, either unsorted or a sorted T cell fraction (not recorded which). The receptor was derived from a male donor with ankylosing spondylitis. This rearrangement joins TRBV29-1 to TRBJ2-7; possibly TRBD1 for D (6 bases). The CDR3 loop reads CSAGQTNEQYF. In nucleotides, the CDR3 is TGCAGCGCCGGACAGACGAACGAGCAGTACTTC.